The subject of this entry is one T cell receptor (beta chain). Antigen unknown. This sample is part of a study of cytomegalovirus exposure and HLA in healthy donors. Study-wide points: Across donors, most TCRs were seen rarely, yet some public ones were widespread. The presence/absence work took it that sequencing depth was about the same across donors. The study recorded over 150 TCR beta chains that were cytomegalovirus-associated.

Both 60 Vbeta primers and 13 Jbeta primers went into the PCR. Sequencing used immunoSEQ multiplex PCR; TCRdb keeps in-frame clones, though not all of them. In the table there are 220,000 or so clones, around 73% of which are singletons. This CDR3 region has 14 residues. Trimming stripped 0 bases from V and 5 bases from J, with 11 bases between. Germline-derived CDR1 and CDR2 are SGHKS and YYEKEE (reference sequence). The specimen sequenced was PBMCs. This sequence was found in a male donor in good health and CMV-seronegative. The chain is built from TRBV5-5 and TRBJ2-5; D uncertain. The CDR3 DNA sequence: TGTGCCAGCAGCTTGGCCGTTTCCTTCGAGACCCAGTACTTC. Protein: CASSLAVSFETQYF. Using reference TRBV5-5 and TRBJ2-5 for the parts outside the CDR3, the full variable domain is DAGVTQSPTHLIKTRGQQVTLRCSPISGHKSVSWYQQVLGQGPQFIFQYYEKEERGRGNFPDRFSARQFPNYSSELNVNALLLGDSALYLCASSLAVSFETQYFGPGTRLLVL.